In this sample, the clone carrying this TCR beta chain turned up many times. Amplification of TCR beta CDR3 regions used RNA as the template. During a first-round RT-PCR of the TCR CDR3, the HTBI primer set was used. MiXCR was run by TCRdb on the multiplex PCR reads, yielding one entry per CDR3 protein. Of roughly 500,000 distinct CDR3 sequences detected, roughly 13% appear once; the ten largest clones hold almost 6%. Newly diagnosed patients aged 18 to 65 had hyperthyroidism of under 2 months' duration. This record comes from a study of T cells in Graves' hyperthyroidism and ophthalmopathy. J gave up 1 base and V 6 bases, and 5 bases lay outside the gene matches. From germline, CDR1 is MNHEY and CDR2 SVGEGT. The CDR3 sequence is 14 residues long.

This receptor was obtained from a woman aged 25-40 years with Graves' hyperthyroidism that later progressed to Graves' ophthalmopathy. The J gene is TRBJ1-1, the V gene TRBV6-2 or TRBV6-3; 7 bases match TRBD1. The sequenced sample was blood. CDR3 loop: CASSDRVPNTEAFF. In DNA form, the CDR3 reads TGTGCCAGCAGCGACAGGGTACCGAACACTGAAGCTTTCTTT.